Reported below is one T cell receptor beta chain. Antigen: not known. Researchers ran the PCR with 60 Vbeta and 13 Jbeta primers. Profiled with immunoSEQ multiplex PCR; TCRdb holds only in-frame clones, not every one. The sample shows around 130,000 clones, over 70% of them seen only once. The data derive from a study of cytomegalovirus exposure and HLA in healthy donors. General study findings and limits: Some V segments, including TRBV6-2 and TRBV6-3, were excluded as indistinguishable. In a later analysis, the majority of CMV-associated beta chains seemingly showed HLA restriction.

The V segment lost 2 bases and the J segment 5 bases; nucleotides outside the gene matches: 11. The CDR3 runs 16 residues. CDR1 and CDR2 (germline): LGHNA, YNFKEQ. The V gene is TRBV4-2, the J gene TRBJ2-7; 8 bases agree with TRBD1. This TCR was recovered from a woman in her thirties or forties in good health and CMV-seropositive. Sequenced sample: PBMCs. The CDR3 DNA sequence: TGTGCCAGCAGCCAACGTTTGGGCAGGGGGCAGAACGAGCAGTACTTC. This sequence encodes CASSQRLGRGQNEQYF.